A single sample is the source of the 22 T cell receptor beta chains below, sequenced in a study of response to subunit inactivated influenza vaccine. TCRdb recomputed calls from the RT-PCR reads with MiXCR, one row per CDR3 protein. The table lists some 520,000 distinct CDR3 sequences, 16% of them singletons. This specimen was CD4+ T cells sorted from PBMCs, taken roughly 24 months after vaccination. The receptors were sampled from a man aged 45 to 75 who received an inactivated influenza vaccine.

V and J are TRBV10-3 and TRBJ2-5; TRBD1 or TRBD2 may be the D gene (5 bases each). CDR3 length: 15 residues. Germline V gene lookup returns CDR1 ENHRY and CDR2 SYGVKD. Trimming removed 6 bases from V and 1 base from J, with 15 bases in between. As DNA, the CDR3 is TGTGCCATCAGAGCCTCGGGACCGACCCAAGAGACCCAGTACTTC. Amino acids: CAIRASGPTQETQYF.

The rearrangement uses TRBV6-1 and TRBJ2-7, with D possibly matching TRBD2 (6 bases). Germline values: CDR1 MNHNS, CDR2 SASEGT. CDR3 length equals 14 residues. V was shortened by 6 bases and J by 4 bases, with 16 bases between the two germline ends. CDR3 protein: CASSRDLNGYEQYF. The CDR3 coding sequence is TGTGCCAGCAGCCGGGACTTAAATGGGTACGAGCAGTACTTC.

The DNA of the CDR3 is TGTGCCAGCAGAGGAAGCAGGGACTACGAGCAGTACTTC. Translated, it gives CASRGSRDYEQYF. This rearrangement joins TRBV2 to TRBJ2-7; a weak D match, TRBD1 (5 bases). The length of the CDR3 is 13 residues. V gave up 6 bases and J gave up 3 bases, with 12 bases separating them. The V gene's germline CDR1 is SNHLY and CDR2 FYNNEI.

This clonotype was detected a few times. CDR3 residues: CASSTLLSFDQETQYF. In DNA, the CDR3 is TGTGCCAGCAGCACCCTCCTGTCTTTCGATCAGGAGACCCAGTACTTC. This chain connects TRBV12-3 or TRBV12-4 to TRBJ2-5; D is undetermined. The CDR3 spans 16 residues. The V end was cut by 6 bases, the J end by 5 bases, with 22 bases between.

This clonotype was observed a few times. The CDR3 DNA sequence: TGTGCCATCAGTGCTAGCGGGGGATCCTACAATGAGCAGTTCTTC. Residues: CAISASGGSYNEQFF. V is TRBV10-3 and J is TRBJ2-1, with 10 bases fitting TRBD2. The CDR3 is made up of 15 amino acids. Per the germline V gene, CDR1 is ENHRY and CDR2 is SYGVKD. V lost 4 bases, J lost 1 base, and 1 base stayed unmatched.

The rearrangement joins TRBV23-1 to TRBJ2-5; TRBD2 aligns across 10 bases. TRBV23-1 is flagged as an ORF with uncertain function. V was clipped by 4 bases and J by 5 bases; unmatched bases: 13. The CDR3 contains 17 residues. The CDR3 bases are TGCGCCAGCAGTCCTCTAGGGGCTAGCGGGGGTTTGGAGACCCAGTACTTC. Translating gives CASSPLGASGGLETQYF.

The chain carries TRBV24-1 and TRBJ2-2, with D unresolved. The germline CDR1 and CDR2 sequences are KGHDR and SFDVKD. V was trimmed by 6 bases and J by 4 bases, leaving 14 bases between them. The CDR3 runs to 15 residues. For the CDR3, the DNA is TGTGCCACCAGTAGTAGGCTAGTCGGCACCGGGGAGCTGTTTTTT. This sequence encodes CATSSRLVGTGELFF.

This clonotype was recorded many times. V and J are TRBV5-1 and TRBJ2-7, with D perhaps matching TRBD1 or TRBD2 (5 bases each). Between the trimmed V and J ends, which lost 5 bases and 0 bases, there was a span of 12 bases. The germline V gene has CDR1 SGHRS and CDR2 YFSETQ. The CDR3 is 14 amino acids. This chain's CDR3 is CASRQGPVSYEQYF. The CDR3 region has the DNA TGCGCCAGCAGGCAGGGACCGGTCTCCTACGAGCAGTACTTC. The full variable domain, its missing parts supplied by reference TRBV5-1 and TRBJ2-7, is KAGVTQTPRYLIKTRGQQVTLSCSPISGHRSVSWYQQTPGQGLQFLFEYFSETQRNKGNFPGRFSGRQFSNSRSEMNVSTLELGDSALYLCASRQGPVSYEQYFGPGTRLTVT.

The V and J genes are TRBV20-1 and TRBJ2-5; 8 nucleotides line up with TRBD2. V was clipped by 3 bases and J by 4 bases; unmatched bases: 10. CDR3 length: 15 residues. Germline values: CDR1 DFQATT, CDR2 SNEGSKA (reference sequence). The CDR3 nucleotides read TGCAGTGCTAGCGGCGGGGGGACCTTCCCAGAGACCCAGTACTTC. This codes for CSASGGGTFPETQYF.

The rearrangement links TRBV7-2 to TRBJ2-2; D remains unclear. V dropped 0 bases and J dropped 7 bases, with 3 bases sitting between them. Germline loops: CDR1 SGHTA, CDR2 FQGNSA. CDR3 length: 12 amino acids. The CDR3 sequence is CASSLAVGELFF. CDR3 coding DNA: TGTGCCAGCAGCTTAGCGGTCGGGGAGCTGTTTTTT.

This chain joins TRBV12-3 or TRBV12-4 and TRBJ2-2, with D uncertain. Trimming left V 10 bases short and J 4 bases short, with 16 bases between. This CDR3 comprises 14 residues. The CDR3 nucleotides are TGTGCCAACGCCCTAGGCGTACTCACCGGGGAGCTGTTTTTT. It yields the protein CANALGVLTGELFF.

This chain connects TRBV5-1 to TRBJ2-7; TRBD2 might be the D (5 bases). This CDR3 has 15 residues. Germline V gives CDR1 SGHRS, CDR2 YFSETQ. The ends were cut back, 1 base at V and 1 base at J, with 12 bases in the middle. The CDR3 DNA reads as TGCGCCAGCAGCTTGCTGGACTCCCGTTCCTACGAGCAGTACTTC. Its protein product is CASSLLDSRSYEQYF.

The chain combines TRBV6-1 with TRBJ2-5, with D possibly TRBD1 on 5 matching bases. Germline values: CDR1 MNHNS, CDR2 SASEGT. The length of the CDR3 is 13 residues. Between the trimmed V and J ends, which lost 2 bases and 5 bases, there was a span of 9 bases. The CDR3 here is CASSEQGSETQYF. CDR3 bases: TGTGCCAGCAGTGAACAGGGATCCGAGACCCAGTACTTC.

This clonotype was seen at least ten times. The chain uses TRBV10-3 and TRBJ2-1; 13 bases match TRBD2. This CDR3 spans 16 amino acids. V lost 6 bases, J lost 6 bases, and 8 bases stayed unmatched. The germline V gene has CDR1 ENHRY and CDR2 SYGVKD. The CDR3: CAISRTSGSGGNEQFF. As DNA, the CDR3 is TGTGCCATCAGCCGGACTAGCGGGAGTGGGGGCAATGAGCAGTTCTTC.

This clonotype was seen more than once but under ten times. CDR3 nucleotides: TGTGCCAGCAGCCCAAGGGATAAAGGTCCAGATACGCAGTATTTT. Translation: CASSPRDKGPDTQYF. V usage is TRBV12-3 or TRBV12-4 and J usage is TRBJ2-3; D remains unclear. Trimming shortened V by 6 bases and J by 4 bases, and 17 bases separated the two germline ends. The CDR3 has 15 amino acids.

This clonotype has a handful of counts. The chain recombines TRBV7-2 with TRBJ2-3, with D maybe TRBD2 (5 bases). This CDR3 spans 14 amino acids. Trimming left V 2 bases short and J 8 bases short, with 14 bases between. Germline-derived CDR1 and CDR2 are SGHTA and FQGNSA. This chain's CDR3 is CASSLMISEGTQYF. The CDR3 bases are TGTGCCAGCAGCTTAATGATTAGCGAGGGTACGCAGTATTTT. Using reference TRBV7-2 and TRBJ2-3 for the parts outside the CDR3, the full variable domain is GAGVSQSPSNKVTEKGKDVELRCDPISGHTALYWYRQSLGQGLEFLIYFQGNSAPDKSGLPSDRFSAERTGGSVSTLTIQRTQQEDSAVYLCASSLMISEGTQYFGPGTRLTVL.

CDR3 sequence reads: CASSAVNTEAFF. Written as DNA, the CDR3 is TGTGCCAGCAGCGCCGTGAACACTGAAGCTTTCTTT. This chain joins TRBV9 and TRBJ1-1, with no clear D. This CDR3 contains 12 residues. The V gene lost 3 bases and the J gene lost 0 bases, with 3 bases spanning the gap. The germline gives CDR1 SGDLS, CDR2 YYNGEE. Combining the CDR3 with reference TRBV9 and TRBJ1-1 gives the whole variable domain DSGVTQTPKHLITATGQRVTLRCSPRSGDLSVYWYQQSLDQGLQFLIQYYNGEERAKGNILERFSAQQFPDLHSELNLSSLELGDSALYFCASSAVNTEAFFGQGTRLTVV.

The rearrangement links TRBV20-1 to TRBJ2-7; 9 bases agree with TRBD2. CDR1 is DFQATT and CDR2 is SNEGSKA in the germline V gene (reference sequence). The CDR3 has 15 residues. Unmatched junction bases numbered 12, after V lost 7 bases and J lost 2 bases. The CDR3 coding sequence is TGCAGTGGCAGTCCTTCTAGCGGGGCAGCCTACGAGCAGTACTTC. Its protein product is CSGSPSSGAAYEQYF.

The chain couples TRBV7-2 to TRBJ1-6; D not certain. The V end lost 4 bases, the J end lost 6 bases, and 7 bases lay between the germline ends. The germline V gene encodes CDR1 SGHTA and CDR2 FQGNSA. There are 13 residues in the CDR3. The CDR3: CASSSVINSPLHF. DNA for the CDR3: TGTGCCAGCAGCTCAGTTATTAATTCACCCCTCCACTTT. Filled out from reference TRBV7-2 and TRBJ1-6, the complete variable domain reads GAGVSQSPSNKVTEKGKDVELRCDPISGHTALYWYRQSLGQGLEFLIYFQGNSAPDKSGLPSDRFSAERTGGSVSTLTIQRTQQEDSAVYLCASSSVINSPLHFGNGTRLTVT.

This clonotype was counted ten times or more. V gene TRBV4-1 combines with J gene TRBJ1-5; a possible D gene is TRBD1 (5 bases). V shed 3 bases and J shed 4 bases, with 13 bases lying between them. The CDR3 extends over 15 amino acids. From germline, CDR1 is MGHRA and CDR2 YSYEKL. The CDR3 loop is CASSQRTQSNQPQHF. CDR3 nucleotide sequence: TGCGCCAGCAGCCAGAGGACACAATCGAATCAGCCCCAGCATTTT.

This clonotype has more than one count but fewer than ten. The chain employs TRBV6-2 or TRBV6-3 and TRBJ2-2; 9 bases line up with TRBD2. CDR3 length: 14 amino acids. The J segment lost 3 bases and the V segment lost 7 bases, leaving 3 bases of the junction unmatched. The germline V gene encodes CDR1 MNHEY and CDR2 SVGEGT. CDR3 bases: TGTGCCAGCAAGGGACTAGCAGACACCGGGGAGCTGTTTTTT. Protein product: CASKGLADTGELFF.

This clonotype showed up just a few times. The CDR3 nucleotides read TGTGCCAGCAAAATCCGACAGGATAGCGAAAAACTGTTTTTT. Translated: CASKIRQDSEKLFF. V and J are TRBV27 and TRBJ1-4; D is possibly TRBD1 (6 bases). V lost 7 bases and J 8 bases, leaving 17 bases between the germline ends. The germline V gene has CDR1 MNHEY and CDR2 SMNVEV (reference sequence). The CDR3 consists of 14 residues.